The entry below describes one T cell receptor (beta chain). The data were obtained in a study of blood T cell repertoires in COVID-19. On the study more broadly: COVID-19 samples from acute and convalescent phases originated in the United States, Italy and Spain. PBMCs, B-cell-depleted T cells, or T cells provided the cDNA or gDNA that made up the material.

With 5 bases clipped from V and 5 bases from J, the junction kept 9 bases outside the gene matches. CDR1 is SGHNT, CDR2 YYREEE, per germline (reference sequence). The CDR3 totals 15 residues. Libraries were prepared by immunoSEQ multiplex PCR; TCRdb keeps only in-frame clonotypes and omits some of them. The sample lists around 280,000 clones, approximately 90% occurring once. The sequence was obtained from a woman aged 50 to 60 who had recovered from COVID-19. The chain carries TRBV5-4 and TRBJ2-5; 10 bases align to TRBD2. Input material: peripheral blood. CDR3 protein: CASRSASGGGETQYF. CDR3 bases: TGTGCCAGCAGATCGGCTAGCGGGGGCGGGGAGACCCAGTACTTC.